This TCR beta chain was obtained from a study of shared clonotypes between healthy human individuals. The germline gives CDR1 SGHNT, CDR2 YYREEE (reference sequence). The CDR3 sequence is 17 residues long. Trimming removed 0 bases at V and 4 bases at J, with 14 bases between. Some clones are missing from TCRdb's copy, which holds only in-frame ones; the method was immunoSEQ multiplex PCR. The table records fewer than 2.5 million clones, approximately 93% of them present only once. The source of this sequence is a young man in good health. Some clones in this sample may be carry-over from other donors' samples. The material sequenced was naive CD4+ T cells from PBMCs. Subset: CD45RA+ positively selected. This chain connects TRBV5-4 to TRBJ2-6; D ambiguous. The CDR3 DNA reads TGTGCCAGCAGCTTGGCCAAAGGCGTAGGGGGGGCCAACGTCCTGACTTTC. This codes for CASSLAKGVGGANVLTF.